Listed below are T cell receptor beta chains from one sample, sequenced in a study of shared clonotypes between healthy human individuals. Assay used: immunoSEQ multiplex PCR; TCRdb lists only in-frame clones, some missing. The sample consists of some 1,900,000 clones, 85% to 95% of them appearing once. The sample comprised naive CD8+ T cells sorted from blood. The source is a man aged 18-30 years in good health. Each CDR3 is given with its conserved first and last residue. The order of the fields is clone size, V gene, D gene, J gene, CDR3 DNA, CDR3 protein. A D gene is named only where the DNA matches it firmly. Not every row has a clone size; where given, it reads once, few, many or a size class.

abundance: -
v_gene: TRBV5-1
d_gene: -
j_gene: TRBJ1-2
CDR3nt: TGCGCCAGCAGCTTGGATGAGGCGTCCCACTATGGCTACACCTTC
CDR3aa: CASSLDEASHYGYTF

abundance: -
v_gene: TRBV27
d_gene: TRBD1
j_gene: TRBJ2-7
CDR3nt: TGTGCCAGCAGTACCGGGACAGTGACCTACGAGCAGTACTTC
CDR3aa: CASSTGTVTYEQYF

abundance: -
v_gene: TRBV6-5
d_gene: -
j_gene: TRBJ2-3
CDR3nt: TGTGCCAGCAGTGATCCTAACACAGATACGCAGTATTTT
CDR3aa: CASSDPNTDTQYF

abundance: -
v_gene: TRBV2
d_gene: -
j_gene: TRBJ2-7
CDR3nt: TGTGCCAGCAGTGAAGCGCTAGAGGGGACTGATTACGAGCAGTACTTC
CDR3aa: CASSEALEGTDYEQYF

abundance: -
v_gene: TRBV18
d_gene: -
j_gene: TRBJ2-5
CDR3nt: TGTGCCAGCTCACCACTTTCAGGGTGGAAAGAGACCCAGTACTTC
CDR3aa: CASSPLSGWKETQYF

abundance: once
v_gene: TRBV7-9
d_gene: -
j_gene: TRBJ2-5
CDR3nt: TGTGCCAGCAGCCCAAGGATAGCGGAGACCCAGTACTTC
CDR3aa: CASSPRIAETQYF

abundance: -
v_gene: TRBV9
d_gene: TRBD2
j_gene: TRBJ2-3
CDR3nt: TGTGCCAGCAGCGTAGGACTAGCGGGGGGGCCTGGCACAGATACGCAGTATTTT
CDR3aa: CASSVGLAGGPGTDTQYF

abundance: -
v_gene: TRBV5-6
d_gene: -
j_gene: TRBJ1-1
CDR3nt: TGTGCCAGCAGCTCTACCTTCAAGGGACTTGGGCCCGAAGCTTTCTTT
CDR3aa: CASSSTFKGLGPEAFF

abundance: -
v_gene: TRBV9
d_gene: -
j_gene: TRBJ1-4
CDR3nt: TGTGCCAGCAGCGTAAACGGCTTGGGAGAAAAACTGTTTTTT
CDR3aa: CASSVNGLGEKLFF

abundance: -
v_gene: TRBV11-3
d_gene: -
j_gene: TRBJ2-2
CDR3nt: TGTGCCAGCAGCTCGACGTTAGGGACCCCGCCCGGGGAGCTGTTTTTT
CDR3aa: CASSSTLGTPPGELFF

abundance: -
v_gene: TRBV7-9
d_gene: -
j_gene: TRBJ2-3
CDR3nt: TGTGCCAGCAGCTTACGGACTCTCTGGGATACGCAGTATTTT
CDR3aa: CASSLRTLWDTQYF

abundance: -
v_gene: TRBV5-4
d_gene: TRBD2
j_gene: TRBJ2-1
CDR3nt: TGTGCCAGCAGCCCGGGACTAGCGGTGAGCTCCTACAATGAGCAGTTCTTC
CDR3aa: CASSPGLAVSSYNEQFF

abundance: -
v_gene: TRBV5-4
d_gene: -
j_gene: TRBJ2-7
CDR3nt: TGTGCCAGCACCCCAGGGGTCGGTTCCTACGAGCAGTACTTC
CDR3aa: CASTPGVGSYEQYF

abundance: -
v_gene: TRBV4-3
d_gene: -
j_gene: TRBJ2-3
CDR3nt: TGCGCCAGCAGCCAATCCGGGCCCAAAGAAAGCACAGATACGCAGTATTTT
CDR3aa: CASSQSGPKESTDTQYF

abundance: -
v_gene: TRBV14
d_gene: TRBD1
j_gene: TRBJ2-7
CDR3nt: TGTGCCAGCAGTATTTTCAGGGGGCCGAGCTACGAGCAGTACTTC
CDR3aa: CASSIFRGPSYEQYF

abundance: -
v_gene: TRBV2
d_gene: -
j_gene: TRBJ2-7
CDR3nt: TGTGCCAGCAGTGAAGCGCAGGGTACCGGCTACGAGCAGTACTTC
CDR3aa: CASSEAQGTGYEQYF

abundance: -
v_gene: TRBV27
d_gene: -
j_gene: TRBJ2-7
CDR3nt: TGTGCCAGCAGTTCATCTCCCGGGACGGCTTTATACGAGCAGTACTTC
CDR3aa: CASSSSPGTALYEQYF

abundance: -
v_gene: TRBV19
d_gene: -
j_gene: TRBJ2-1
CDR3nt: TGTGCCAGTAGCTACACAGGCAATGAGCAGTTCTTC
CDR3aa: CASSYTGNEQFF